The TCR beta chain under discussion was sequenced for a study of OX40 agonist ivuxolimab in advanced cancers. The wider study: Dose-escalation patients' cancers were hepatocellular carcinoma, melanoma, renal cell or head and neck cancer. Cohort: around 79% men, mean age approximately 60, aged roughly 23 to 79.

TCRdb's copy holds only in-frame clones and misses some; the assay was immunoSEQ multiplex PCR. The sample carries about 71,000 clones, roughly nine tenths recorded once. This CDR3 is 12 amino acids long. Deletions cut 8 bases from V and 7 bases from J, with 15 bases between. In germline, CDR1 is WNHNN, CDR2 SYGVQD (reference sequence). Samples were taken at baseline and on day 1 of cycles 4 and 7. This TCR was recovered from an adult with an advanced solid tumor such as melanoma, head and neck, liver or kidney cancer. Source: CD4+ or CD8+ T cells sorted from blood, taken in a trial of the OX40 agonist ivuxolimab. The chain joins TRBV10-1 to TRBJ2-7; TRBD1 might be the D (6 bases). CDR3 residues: CASGQTTHEQYF. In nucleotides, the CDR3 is TGCGCCAGCGGACAGACTACTCATGAGCAGTACTTC.